The 27 T cell receptor beta chains presented below share a single source sample, sequenced in a study of STAT5B mutations in CD4+ large granular lymphocyte leukemia. Only in-frame clones appear in the TCRdb table, and some are missing; sequencing was by immunoSEQ multiplex PCR. There are 38,000 or so clones in the sample; about 82% occur only once, and more than 0.9% lies in the top ten. Material: CD4+ T cells from blood buffy coats. The source of these receptors is a human donor in good health.

This clone has more than one count but fewer than ten. The chain couples TRBV10-1 to TRBJ1-5; no reliable D call. The CDR3 runs to 14 residues. The V gene's germline CDR1 is WNHNN and CDR2 SYGVQD (reference sequence). Trimming cost V 3 bases and J 7 bases, with 13 bases left between them. The CDR3 sequence is CASSDGGSGQPQHF. CDR3 bases: TGCGCCAGCAGTGATGGTGGCAGTGGCCAGCCCCAGCATTTT.

The rearrangement joins TRBV7-3 to TRBJ2-7, with TRBD2 as a possible D gene (5 bases). The CDR3 runs 14 residues. Germline CDR1 is SGHTA and CDR2 is FQGTGA. Trimming pared 2 bases from V and 0 bases from J, leaving 8 bases between. CDR3 nucleotides: TGTGCCAGCAGCTTAGTTGCGGGCTCCTACGAGCAGTACTTC. This translates into CASSLVAGSYEQYF.

J is TRBJ2-7 and V is TRBV6-5, with 9 bases aligning to TRBD1. The length of the CDR3 is 13 residues. The V gene's germline CDR1 is MNHEY and CDR2 SVGAGI. Germline trimming cut 5 bases from V and 6 bases from J; bases unmatched to any gene: 5. For the CDR3, the DNA is TGTGCCAGCAGTCTGCGACAGGGGGGCGAGCAGTACTTC. Translated: CASSLRQGGEQYF.

This clone was observed a single time. The rearrangement uses TRBV11-3 and TRBJ2-3; 9 bases are a match to TRBD2. The V gene end was trimmed by 5 bases and the J gene end by 6 bases; junction bases not matched to a gene: 12. Per germline, CDR1 SGHNT and CDR2 YENEEA. The CDR3 has 16 residues. CDR3 sequence reads: CASSALWAGGEDTQYF. The CDR3 coding sequence is TGTGCCAGCAGCGCCCTATGGGCGGGAGGGGAGGATACGCAGTATTTT. The full variable domain, with the rest looked up from reference TRBV11-3 and TRBJ2-3, is EAGVVQSPRYKIIEKKQPVAFWCNPISGHNTLYWYLQNLGQGPELLIRYENEEAVDDSQLPKDRFSAERLKGVDSTLKIQPAELGDSAVYLCASSALWAGGEDTQYFGPGTRLTVL.

The chain joins TRBV4-2 to TRBJ1-1; 11 nucleotides agree with TRBD1. The trim removed 0 bases at V and 3 bases at J, leaving 6 bases unmatched. Germline V gene sequence: CDR1 LGHNA, CDR2 YNFKEQ. The CDR3 is made up of 17 amino acids. The CDR3 sequence: CASSQEGQGARDTEAFF. CDR3 bases: TGTGCCAGCAGCCAAGAAGGACAGGGGGCTAGGGACACTGAAGCTTTCTTT.

The V gene is TRBV4-2, the J gene TRBJ2-3; D might be TRBD2 (6 bases). Between the trimmed V and J ends, which lost 0 bases and 8 bases, there was a span of 15 bases. Germline-derived CDR1 and CDR2 are LGHNA and YNFKEQ. CDR3 size: 15 residues. The CDR3 spells CASSQDLGTFSTQYF. The CDR3 bases are TGTGCCAGCAGCCAAGATCTGGGGACTTTCTCTACGCAGTATTTT.

In regard to this clone: The junction does not match germline at one end; this may be a read error. The V call is TRBV5-1, the J call TRBJ2-2; D is perhaps TRBD1 or TRBD2 (5 bases each). Germline-derived CDR1 and CDR2 are SGHRS and YFSETQ. This CDR3 region has 16 residues. CDR3 sequence (DNA): TGCGCCAGTCTTCCCCTCGGGACGGCGAATACCGGGGAGCTGTTTTTT. Its translation is CASLPLGTANTGELFF.

The chain carries TRBV9 and TRBJ1-3; TRBD1 matches 8 bases. The germline V gene has CDR1 SGDLS and CDR2 YYNGEE. With 3 bases clipped from V and 2 bases from J, the junction kept 7 bases outside the gene matches. There are 16 residues in the CDR3. The CDR3 is CASSARQGSAGNTIYF. DNA of the CDR3: TGTGCCAGCAGCGCCCGACAGGGGTCGGCTGGAAACACCATATATTTT.

This chain uses TRBV28 with TRBJ2-7, with 9 bases that match TRBD1. The CDR3 extends over 15 amino acids. The V and J ends lost 5 bases and 5 bases, in that order; junction bases with no gene match: 10. Germline V gives CDR1 MDHEN, CDR2 SYDVKM. This CDR3 is CASSPPGTGSDEQYF. The CDR3 DNA sequence: TGTGCCAGCAGTCCCCCTGGGACAGGGTCGGACGAGCAGTACTTC.

This clone has just a few counts. The chain joins TRBV7-6 to TRBJ1-1; 10 bases line up with TRBD1. The CDR3 sequence is 16 residues long. V shed 5 bases and J 2 bases; nucleotides not matched to a gene: 8. Germline V gene lookup returns CDR1 SGHVS and CDR2 FNYEAQ. CDR3 region: CASSPRTGGLNTEAFF. DNA of the CDR3: TGTGCCAGCAGCCCTCGGACAGGGGGGTTAAACACTGAAGCTTTCTTT. The full variable domain, its missing parts supplied by reference TRBV7-6 and TRBJ1-1, is GAGVSQSPRYKVTKRGQDVALRCDPISGHVSLYWYRQALGQGPEFLTYFNYEAQQDKSGLPNDRFSAERPEGSISTLTIQRTEQRDSAMYRCASSPRTGGLNTEAFFGQGTRLTVV.

Remarks on this clone: The junction and the germline gene differ at one end; a read error may be behind it. The V and J genes are TRBV5-6 and TRBJ2-5; the D gene is possibly TRBD2 (7 bases). In germline, CDR1 is SGHDT, CDR2 YYEEEE. CDR3 size: 14 residues. The DNA for the CDR3 is TGTGCCAGCACCTTGGGGGGGCTCGTGGAGACCCAGTACTTC. It translates to CASTLGGLVETQYF. Complete variable domain (other parts from reference TRBV5-6 and TRBJ2-5): DAGVTQSPTHLIKTRGQQVTLRCSPKSGHDTVSWYQQALGQGPQFIFQYYEEEERQRGNFPDRFSGHQFPNYSSELNVNALLLGDSALYLCASTLGGLVETQYFGPGTRLLVL.

This chain joins TRBV10-1 and TRBJ2-7; 7 positions match TRBD1. Germline V gene data show CDR1 as WNHNN and CDR2 as SYGVQD (reference sequence). The CDR3 contains 13 residues. Losses at the gene ends were 8 bases for V and 9 bases for J; bases not matched to a gene: 13. The CDR3 nucleotides read TGCGCCAGCGGCAGTGACAGACAGGGCGGGCAGTACTTC. Its translation is CASGSDRQGGQYF.

V and J are TRBV2 and TRBJ1-1, with 8 bases identical to TRBD1. The CDR3 contains 14 residues. The V segment lost 8 bases and the J segment 3 bases; nucleotides outside the gene matches: 8. Germline V lookup: CDR1 SNHLY, CDR2 FYNNEI. CDR3 bases: TGTGCCAGCGCGGCTCAGGGGGCGGACACTGAAGCTTTCTTT. Protein product: CASAAQGADTEAFF. Drawing the rest from reference TRBV2 and TRBJ1-1, the complete variable domain is EPEVTQTPSHQVTQMGQEVILRCVPISNHLYFYWYRQILGQKVEFLVSFYNNEISEKSEIFDDQFSVERPDGSNFTLKIRSTKLEDSAMYFCASAAQGADTEAFFGQGTRLTVV.

This clone showed up just a few times. The chain joins TRBV7-6 to TRBJ1-1; D gene unclear. Germline V gene lookup returns CDR1 SGHVS and CDR2 FNYEAQ. V was cut by 7 bases and J by 5 bases, with 17 bases left in between. CDR3 length: 14 amino acids. The CDR3 here is CASISTGGSTEAFF. Written as DNA, the CDR3 is TGTGCCAGCATATCGACGGGTGGAAGTACTGAAGCTTTCTTT.

The V call is TRBV6-5, the J call TRBJ1-1; possible D gene TRBD1, 5 bases. Germline assignment: CDR1 MNHEY and CDR2 SVGAGI. Trimming shortened V by 3 bases and J by 1 base, and 9 bases separated the two germline ends. The CDR3 runs to 14 residues. The CDR3 reads CASSYGHTNTEAFF. DNA for the CDR3: TGTGCCAGCAGTTATGGACACACGAACACTGAAGCTTTCTTT.

This clone was detected only a few times. The chain links TRBV7-9 to TRBJ1-2; D uncertain. The CDR3 is 12 residues long. Germline V lookup: CDR1 SEHNR, CDR2 FQNEAQ (reference sequence). Trimming removed 6 bases at V and 7 bases at J, with 12 bases between. The CDR3 DNA follows: TGTGCCAGCAGTTCCGCCGTCGGTGGCTACACCTTC. Translation: CASSSAVGGYTF.

The chain links TRBV7-8 to TRBJ1-1, with D possibly being TRBD1 (6 bases). Trimming left V 10 bases short and J 10 bases short, with 10 bases between. The CDR3 consists of 9 residues. The V gene's germline CDR1 is SGHVS and CDR2 FQNEAQ. CDR3 bases: TGTGCCACAGGGGACGGAGCTTTCTTT. It is translated as CATGDGAFF.

The chain has TRBV27 and TRBJ1-1; D is unclear. The CDR3 runs to 14 residues. Trimming stripped 8 bases from V and 1 base from J, with 14 bases between. Germline V CDR1 and CDR2: MNHEY, SMNVEV (reference sequence). CDR3: CASRYMEPNTEAFF. The CDR3 bases are TGTGCCAGCCGCTACATGGAACCGAACACTGAAGCTTTCTTT.

This chain links TRBV9 with TRBJ2-3, with a tentative D call TRBD2 (7 bases). This CDR3 is 16 amino acids long. V lost 0 bases and J lost 4, with 15 bases in between. Germline CDR1 SGDLS, CDR2 YYNGEE. The CDR3 sequence: CASSVAGGALPDTQYF. CDR3 sequence (DNA): TGTGCCAGCAGCGTAGCGGGGGGCGCCCTCCCAGATACGCAGTATTTT.

V usage is TRBV7-9 and J usage is TRBJ2-5; D remains unclear. The germline gives CDR1 SEHNR, CDR2 FQNEAQ (reference sequence). This CDR3 region has 13 residues. Trimming stripped 3 bases from V and 2 bases from J, with 7 bases between. CDR3: CASSFGKQETQYF. The CDR3 nucleotides are TGTGCCAGCAGCTTCGGTAAACAAGAGACCCAGTACTTC.

V and J are TRBV27 and TRBJ1-2; TRBD1 agrees at 12 bases. This CDR3 spans 13 amino acids. CDR1 is MNHEY, CDR2 SMNVEV, per germline (reference sequence). Unmatched junction bases numbered 3, after V lost 5 bases and J lost 8 bases. CDR3 DNA: TGTGCCAGCAGTACGGGACAGGGGGCGGGCTACACCTTC. Its translation: CASSTGQGAGYTF.

The V and J genes are TRBV19 and TRBJ2-7, with D perhaps matching TRBD1 (5 bases). Between the trimmed V and J ends, which lost 4 bases and 4 bases, there was a span of 8 bases. The CDR3 has 12 amino acids. Germline CDR1 is LNHDA and CDR2 is SQIVND (reference sequence). The DNA for the CDR3 is TGTGCCAGTAGTACCCAGGGTTACGAGCAGTACTTC. It codes for CASSTQGYEQYF.

The chain recombines TRBV4-2 with TRBJ2-1, with TRBD2 identical over 7 bases. CDR1 is LGHNA, CDR2 YNFKEQ, per germline. The CDR3 loop spans 16 amino acids. V was pared by 0 bases and J by 7 bases, with 9 bases of the junction left unmatched. CDR3 sequence: CASSQDGAGVGNEQFF. The CDR3 DNA follows: TGTGCCAGCAGCCAAGATGGTGCGGGAGTGGGTAATGAGCAGTTCTTC.

The rearrangement uses TRBV5-4 and TRBJ2-2; 8 nucleotides line up with TRBD1. The CDR3 covers 16 residues. The ends lost 6 bases at V and 5 bases at J; junction bases unmatched: 12. Per the germline V gene, CDR1 is SGHNT and CDR2 is YYREEE (reference sequence). This CDR3 is CASTDPRTGLTGELFF. Written as DNA, the CDR3 is TGTGCCAGCACCGATCCCCGGACAGGGTTAACCGGGGAGCTGTTTTTT.

The rearrangement joins TRBV30 to TRBJ2-7, with a weak D call TRBD1 (5 bases). CDR3 length: 12 residues. CDR1 GTSNPN and CDR2 SVGIG come from the germline V gene (reference sequence). V lost 0 bases to trimming and J lost 6 bases, with 9 bases between them. CDR3: CAWSVQGVEQYF. The CDR3 DNA reads TGTGCCTGGAGTGTACAAGGGGTCGAGCAGTACTTC. The whole variable domain, remainder taken from reference TRBV30 and TRBJ2-7, is SQTIHQWPATLVQPVGSPLSLECTVEGTSNPNLYWYRQAAGRGLQLLFYSVGIGQISSEVPQNLSASRPQDRQFILSSKKLLLSDSGFYLCAWSVQGVEQYFGPGTRLTVT.

The chain has TRBV28 and TRBJ2-6, with D tentatively TRBD1 or TRBD2 (5 bases each). Germline V gives CDR1 MDHEN, CDR2 SYDVKM. The length of the CDR3 is 15 residues. V dropped 1 base and J dropped 2 bases, with 6 bases sitting between them. The chain's CDR3 is CASSLLGAGANVLTF. In DNA, the CDR3 is TGTGCCAGCAGTTTATTGGGGGCTGGGGCCAACGTCCTGACTTTC.

In nucleotides, the CDR3 is TGTGCCAGCAGCTTCGACACCACCTACGAGCAGTACTTC. It codes for CASSFDTTYEQYF. The rearrangement joins TRBV7-7 to TRBJ2-7; D gene ambiguous. Per the germline V gene, CDR1 is SSHAT and CDR2 is FNYEAQ (reference sequence). V was clipped by 3 bases and J by 2 bases, with 8 bases between them. The CDR3 is 13 residues long.